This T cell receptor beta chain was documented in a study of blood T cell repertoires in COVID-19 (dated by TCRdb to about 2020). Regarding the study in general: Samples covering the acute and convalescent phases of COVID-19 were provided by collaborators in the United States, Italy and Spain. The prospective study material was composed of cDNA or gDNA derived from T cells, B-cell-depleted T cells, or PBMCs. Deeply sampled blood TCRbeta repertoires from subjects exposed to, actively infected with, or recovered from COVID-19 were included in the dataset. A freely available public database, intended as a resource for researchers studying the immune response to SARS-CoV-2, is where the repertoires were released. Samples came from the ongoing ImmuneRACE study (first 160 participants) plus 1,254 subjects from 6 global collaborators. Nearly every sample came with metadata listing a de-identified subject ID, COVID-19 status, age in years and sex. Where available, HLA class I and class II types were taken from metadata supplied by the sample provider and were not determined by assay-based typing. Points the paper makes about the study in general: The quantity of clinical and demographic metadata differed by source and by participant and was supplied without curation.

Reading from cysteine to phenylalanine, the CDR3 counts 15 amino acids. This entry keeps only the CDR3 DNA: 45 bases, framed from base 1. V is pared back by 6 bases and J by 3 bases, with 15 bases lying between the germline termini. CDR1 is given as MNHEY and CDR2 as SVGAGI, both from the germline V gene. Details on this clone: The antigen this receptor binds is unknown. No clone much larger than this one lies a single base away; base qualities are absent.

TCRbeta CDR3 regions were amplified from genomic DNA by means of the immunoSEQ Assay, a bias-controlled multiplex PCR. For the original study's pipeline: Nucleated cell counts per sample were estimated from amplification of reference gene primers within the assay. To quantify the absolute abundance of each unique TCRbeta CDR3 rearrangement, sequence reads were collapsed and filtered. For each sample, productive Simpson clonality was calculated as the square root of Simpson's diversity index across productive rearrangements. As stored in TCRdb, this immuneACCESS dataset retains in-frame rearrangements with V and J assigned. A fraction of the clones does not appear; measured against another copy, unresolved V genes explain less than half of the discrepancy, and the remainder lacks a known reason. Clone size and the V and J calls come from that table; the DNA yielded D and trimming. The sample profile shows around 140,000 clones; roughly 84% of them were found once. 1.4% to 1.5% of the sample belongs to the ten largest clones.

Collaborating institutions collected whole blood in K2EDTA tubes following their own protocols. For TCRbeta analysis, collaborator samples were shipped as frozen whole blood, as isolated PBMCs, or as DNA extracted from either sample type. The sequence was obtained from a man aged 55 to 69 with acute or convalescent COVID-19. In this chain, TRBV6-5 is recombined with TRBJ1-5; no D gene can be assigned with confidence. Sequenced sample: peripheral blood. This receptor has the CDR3 CASSVTGSSNQPQHF. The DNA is TGTGCCAGCAGCGTCACGGGGTCCTCCAATCAGCCCCAGCATTTT.